Sequencing of this T cell receptor beta chain was carried out in a study of shared clonotypes between healthy human individuals. The CDR3 covers 17 residues. CDR1 SEHNR and CDR2 FQNEAQ come from the germline V gene (reference sequence). The V and J ends lost 5 bases and 0 bases, in that order; junction bases with no gene match: 11. Naive CD8 cells lacked CD45RO, underwent positive selection for CCR7 and left out terminally differentiated effector memory CD45RA+ cells. Each of the donors was a healthy adult who was HIV-negative and had not had a recent acute infection or vaccination. Study conclusions and caveats: Clonotypes not shared had lower generation probabilities than those common to all four donors. Only blood was sampled; tissue repertoires likely differ. Among donors, sharing of clonotypes was expected to be affected by sequencing depth.

The repertoire was sequenced with immunoSEQ multiplex PCR; TCRdb's copy has only in-frame clones and lacks some. The profile shows about 800,000 clones, just over 95% of them singletons. A note on this clone: What it binds is unknown.

Material for sequencing was naive CD8+ T cells sorted from blood. This TCR was sampled from a man aged 30-40 years in good health. The V and J genes are TRBV7-9 and TRBJ2-7; TRBD2 matches at 9 bases. The CDR3 protein is CASSTRQTSGDSYEQYF. CDR3 DNA: TGTGCCAGCAGCACGCGACAGACTAGCGGAGACTCCTACGAGCAGTACTTC.